Listed below are T cell receptor beta chains from one sample, sequenced in a study of human T cells and chemical hapten exposure. Using its own MiXCR run on the RACE reads, TCRdb lists one record per CDR3 protein. Among tens of thousands of distinct CDR3 sequences, about 8.5% were seen once, and the ten largest hold approximately 3.4%. Sequences were derived from whole blood, sampled in connection with sensitization to the hapten diphenylcyclopropenone (DPC). These receptors came from a woman in her forties or fifties with alopecia areata. Some clones in this sample may be carry-over from other donors' samples. CDR3s include the opening cysteine and the closing phenylalanine or tryptophan. Fields, in order: V gene, J gene, CDR3 length, CDR3 protein.

TRBV27	TRBJ2-5	14	CASSYYGRRGTQYF
TRBV5-5	TRBJ2-7	16	CASSLAYSGRAHEQYF
TRBV12-3/TRBV12-4	TRBJ2-1	12	CASSFSGGEQFF
TRBV27	TRBJ1-5	16	CASSPLDRASNQPQHF
TRBV20-1	TRBJ2-7	14	CSARAGQRSYEQYF
TRBV7-8	TRBJ1-3	14	CASTPGFSGNTIYF
TRBV18	TRBJ1-5	15	CASSPEGQVNQPQHF
TRBV29-1	TRBJ1-1	14	CSVEVGTANTEAFF
TRBV14	TRBJ2-5	14	CASRAGNFPETQYF
TRBV6-6	TRBJ2-3	15	CASSHRSGSTDTQYF
TRBV29-1	TRBJ1-5	13	CSVELQGGQPQHF
TRBV2	TRBJ1-6	16	CASSVPGQGARSPLHF
TRBV29-1	TRBJ1-1	12	CSVGPGTGSAFF
TRBV5-6	TRBJ1-1	14	CASSLAVVNTEAFF
TRBV3-1	TRBJ1-5	16	CASSQGRTGRSQPQHF
TRBV24-1	TRBJ2-1	18	CATSDLWTSESSYNEQFF
TRBV4-3	TRBJ2-1	13	CASSTSSGHEQFF
TRBV29-1	TRBJ2-3	15	CSVEGGPLLTDTQYF
TRBV6-2/TRBV6-3	TRBJ2-2	13	CASTYGGSGELFF
TRBV27	TRBJ1-2	13	CASRDRGNNGYTF
TRBV4-1	TRBJ2-1	16	CASSQEDIRPSDEQFF
TRBV19	TRBJ1-1	14	CASSWTVEDTEAFF
TRBV5-4	TRBJ2-5	15	CASSLARTRQETQYF
TRBV6-5	TRBJ2-7	11	CASSYWGEQYF
TRBV18	TRBJ2-3	14	CASSSHQPPDTQYF
TRBV7-2	TRBJ2-5	13	CASSARTRETQYF
TRBV28	TRBJ2-7	14	CASSLISGAAEQYF
TRBV12-5	TRBJ1-1	14	CASGLDRGGTGAFF